Included here is one T cell receptor beta chain sequence, with context. Blood sampling was done at baseline, cycle 4 day 1, and cycle 7 day 1. The sample comes from a study of OX40 agonist ivuxolimab in advanced cancers. Study details: A history of anti-PD-1, anti-PD-L1 or anti-CTLA-4 therapy was acceptable, and roughly 40% had some.

The CDR3 runs to 16 residues. Germline V gene lookup returns CDR1 SNHLY and CDR2 FYNNEI. The germline V and J ends were trimmed by 5 bases and 0 bases, with 13 bases remaining between them. Assay: immunoSEQ multiplex PCR; the TCRdb copy retains only in-frame clones and omits some. Of 55,000 to 95,000 clones in the sample, roughly 88% were seen once. The material sequenced was CD4+ or CD8+ T cells sorted from blood, taken in a trial of the OX40 agonist ivuxolimab. This TCR came from an adult with an advanced solid tumor such as melanoma, head and neck, liver or kidney cancer. The chain links TRBV2 to TRBJ1-4; tentatively, D is TRBD1 (5 bases). The CDR3 sequence is CASSRQGVATNEKLFF. For the CDR3, the DNA is TGTGCCAGCAGTCGGCAGGGTGTCGCAACTAATGAAAAACTGTTTTTT.